This TCR beta chain was obtained from a study of high-grade serous ovarian cancer treatment subgroups (dated by TCRdb to 2020 to 2023). About the study as a whole: On average, sequencing produced around 14,000 reads and around 7,800 unique TCR beta rearrangements for each sample. A cohort of 30 patients was included: approximately ten with no residual disease after primary surgery (R0), approximately ten who were excellent NACT responders, and approximately ten who were poor NACT responders. One primary tumor sample and two metastatic tumor samples were contributed by each patient, so that fewer than 95 samples were obtained in total. The study profiled TCR beta repertoires in high-grade serous ovarian cancer patients grouped by complete gross resection or neoadjuvant chemotherapy response under a laparoscopic triage algorithm. General findings and caveats noted by the study authors: TCR clonal relatedness correlated positively with neoantigen level and, by trend, with copy number variation and mutation load from whole-genome sequencing. Repertoire similarity between tumors from the same patient ranged from about 0.095 to 0.85, while tumors from different patients showed almost no similarity. TCR repertoire analyses were focused on CDR3, and CDR1 and CDR2 were not analyzed. Spatial information was not captured by bulk tumor TCR sequencing, so insight into HGSC tumor complexity and diversity was limited.

From the cysteine through the phenylalanine, the CDR3 covers 12 amino acids. Left in the record is the CDR3 DNA by itself, 36 bases read in frame from the first base. The trim is 4 bases for V and 3 bases for J, with a gap of 7 bases between the germline ends. From a lookup of the germline V gene, CDR1 and CDR2 are SGHAT and FQNNGV. Tumor samples were collected prior to definitive surgery or chemotherapy. Genomic DNA extraction was performed by the MD Anderson Biospecimen Extraction Resource, and TCR sequencing was carried out by the MD Anderson Cancer Genomics Laboratory. The approximately 100 tumor samples underwent high-throughput TCR profiling using ImmunoSEQ. Processing in the source paper ran as follows. Richness (unique productive sequences), clonality, evenness and relatedness were included as repertoire diversity metrics, and similarity between samples was assessed with the Bhattacharyya coefficient. A sensitivity analysis that removed TCRs with fewer than two reads produced consistent conclusions. TCRdb re-hosts the immuneACCESS table, in-frame sequences only. Its copies lack some clones; in the studies checked, an unresolved V gene accounts for under half of them, and the cause for the rest is not known. The D gene and trimming were derived from the DNA, and the V and J assignments and clone size from that table. For this sample the table gives some 15,000 clones, of which about 90% were detected only once. The top ten clonotypes cover over 5.5% of the sample.

A word on this clone: Its specific antigen is unknown. Within one base of it there is no much larger clone, and no base qualities were kept.

The source material was tumor tissue. The chain joins TRBV11-2 to TRBJ2-7; a confident D gene designation cannot be given. The TCR was taken from a human donor with high-grade serous ovarian cancer. CDR3 loop: CASSSVDYEQYF. The sequenced DNA: TGTGCCAGCAGCTCAGTTGACTACGAGCAGTACTTC.